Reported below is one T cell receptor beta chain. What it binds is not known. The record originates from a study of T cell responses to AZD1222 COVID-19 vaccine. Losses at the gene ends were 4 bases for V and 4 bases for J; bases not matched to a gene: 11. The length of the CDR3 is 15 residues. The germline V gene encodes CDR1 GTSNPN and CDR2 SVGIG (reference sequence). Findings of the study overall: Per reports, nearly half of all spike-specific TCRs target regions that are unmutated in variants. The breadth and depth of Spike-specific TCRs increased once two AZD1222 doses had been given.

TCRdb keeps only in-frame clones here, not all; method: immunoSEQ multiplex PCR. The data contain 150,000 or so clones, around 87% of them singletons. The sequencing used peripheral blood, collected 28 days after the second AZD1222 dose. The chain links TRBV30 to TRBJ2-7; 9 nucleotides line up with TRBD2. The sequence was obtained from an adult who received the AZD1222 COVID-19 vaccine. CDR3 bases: TGTGCCTGGATCCCCATAGCGGGAGAGGTGTACGAGCAGTACTTC. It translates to CAWIPIAGEVYEQYF.